The 4 T cell receptor beta chains reported below all come from one sample, sequenced in a study of cytomegalovirus exposure and HLA in healthy donors. It was with 60 Vbeta and 13 Jbeta primers that the PCR ran. Only in-frame clones appear in the TCRdb table, and some are missing; sequencing was by immunoSEQ multiplex PCR. Here the sample table reports approximately 180,000 clones. Sequencing input: PBMCs. These receptors all stem from a man between 25 and 39 years old in good health and CMV-seronegative.

V is TRBV19 and J is TRBJ1-4, with D unresolved. Trimming removed 0 bases from V and 8 bases from J, with 16 bases in between. In germline, CDR1 is LNHDA, CDR2 SQIVND (reference sequence). The length of the CDR3 is 16 residues. CDR3 DNA: TGTGCCAGTAGTATAGATCTGCAGAGGGTCGGGGAAAAACTGTTTTTT. It codes for CASSIDLQRVGEKLFF.

The V and J genes are TRBV7-9 and TRBJ2-1; D not resolved. This CDR3 is 13 amino acids long. Trimming shortened V by 4 bases and J by 5 bases, and 9 bases separated the two germline ends. CDR1 is SEHNR and CDR2 is FQNEAQ in the germline V gene (reference sequence). CDR3 protein: CASSSITDNEQFF. CDR3 nucleotides: TGTGCCAGCAGCTCAATTACAGACAATGAGCAGTTCTTC. The whole variable domain, remainder taken from reference TRBV7-9 and TRBJ2-1, is DTGVSQNPRHKITKRGQNVTFRCDPISEHNRLYWYRQTLGQGPEFLTYFQNEAQLEKSRLLSDRFSAERPKGSFSTLEIQRTEQGDSAMYLCASSSITDNEQFFGPGTRLTVL.

The chain has TRBV28 and TRBJ2-5; D gene unclear. CDR3 length: 14 residues. The V end was cut by 4 bases, the J end by 4 bases, with 13 bases between. CDR1 is MDHEN, CDR2 SYDVKM, per germline. CDR3 nucleotides: TGTGCCAGCAGTTCTCCTGGCTCTGGAGAGACCCAGTACTTC. Residues: CASSSPGSGETQYF.

The rearrangement joins TRBV10-2 to TRBJ2-5; D is perhaps TRBD2 (6 bases). Germline V gene lookup returns CDR1 WSHSY and CDR2 SAAADI. CDR3 length: 13 residues. With 10 bases removed from V and 4 bases from J, the gap between germline ends came to 16 bases. CDR3 DNA: TGCGCCACCACATATGGGGAGGTAGAGACCCAGTACTTC. Encoded protein: CATTYGEVETQYF.